These T cell receptor beta chains were read from a single sample in a study of shared clonotypes between healthy human individuals. Profiled with immunoSEQ multiplex PCR; TCRdb holds only in-frame clones, not every one. In the table there are approximately 98,000 clones, roughly two thirds of which are singletons. The sample consisted of memory CD8+ T cells sorted from blood. These receptor sequences come from a woman aged 25 to 39 in good health. CDR3s include the opening cysteine and the closing phenylalanine or tryptophan. D genes are given only for firm matches. Expanded clones are given a class, and other clones once, few, many or no size at all.

clone size	D gene	V gene	J gene	CDR3 DNA	CDR3 protein
-	TRBD1	TRBV18	TRBJ2-7	TGTGCCAGTCTCAGGGAGGACAGGGATCGGGAGCAGTACTTC	CASLREDRDREQYF
-	-	TRBV18	TRBJ2-7	TGTGCCAGCTCACCTACAAGTTCCTACGAGCAGTACTTC	CASSPTSSYEQYF
-	-	TRBV27	TRBJ2-7	TGTGCCAGCAAGACCGAAGGGGGTAACTACCTTGAGCAGTACTTC	CASKTEGGNYLEQYF
-	-	TRBV16	TRBJ2-7	TGTGCCAGCAGCCAATACCCAGGAACCTACGAGCAGTACTTC	CASSQYPGTYEQYF
many	-	TRBV27	TRBJ2-1	TGTGCCAGCAGCTCCGGGTCTCACTACAATGAGCAGTTCTTC	CASSSGSHYNEQFF
few	TRBD1	TRBV27	TRBJ1-2	TGTGCCAGCAGTTTCTTAACAGGGGGGAACTATGGCTACACCTTC	CASSFLTGGNYGYTF
-	-	TRBV6-6	TRBJ2-2	TGTGCCAGCAGTTTGTACAGGCCGTTGAACACCGGGGAGCTGTTTTTT	CASSLYRPLNTGELFF
-	-	TRBV19	TRBJ2-2	TGTGCCAGTAGTATGGAAGGAAGAGAGAACACCGGGGAGCTGTTTTTT	CASSMEGRENTGELFF
-	TRBD1	TRBV5-6	TRBJ2-7	TGTGCCAGCAGCGGACAGGAGCTCTACGAGCAGTACTTC	CASSGQELYEQYF
-	-	TRBV7-9	TRBJ1-4	TGTGCCAGCAGCTTAGTCCGGCAGCAAAATGAAAAACTGTTTTTT	CASSLVRQQNEKLFF
-	TRBD1	TRBV18	TRBJ1-4	TGTGCCAGCTCACCCCACATTCCGGGACAGCTTAATGAAAAACTGTTTTTT	CASSPHIPGQLNEKLFF
few	-	TRBV19	TRBJ2-2	TGTGCCAGTAGTATATACCTTAATCCCGGGGAGCTGTTTTTT	CASSIYLNPGELFF
many	TRBD1	TRBV11-2	TRBJ2-3	TGTGCCAGCAGCTTGGCAGGGGGCGGGATTATTGCGGATACGCAGTATTTT	CASSLAGGGIIADTQYF
-	TRBD2	TRBV5-1	TRBJ2-1	TGCGCCAGCAGCTTAACTAGCGGCTCCTACAATGAGCAGTTCTTC	CASSLTSGSYNEQFF
-	-	TRBV28	TRBJ2-6	TGTGCCAGCAGTTTATGGTCCGGCCCTGGGGCCAACGTCCTGACTTTC	CASSLWSGPGANVLTF
few	-	TRBV19	TRBJ1-1	TGTGCCAGTAGCAATACAGGGAACACTGAAGCTTTCTTT	CASSNTGNTEAFF
-	-	TRBV25-1	TRBJ2-2	TGTGCCAGCAGTGAATTTTGGTCAGGACAGACCAACACCGGGGAGCTGTTTTTT	CASSEFWSGQTNTGELFF
many	TRBD2	TRBV27	TRBJ2-7	TGTGCCAGCAGTTTACTAGCGGACACGGTTCCCCACGAGCAGTACTTC	CASSLLADTVPHEQYF
-	-	TRBV28	TRBJ2-7	TGTGCCAGCACCCCAGCGGCTCTGGCCTCCTACGAGCAGTACTTC	CASTPAALASYEQYF
few	TRBD2	TRBV7-9	TRBJ2-7	TGTGCCAGCAGCGAAACTAGCGGGACGATAAACGAGCAGTACTTC	CASSETSGTINEQYF
-	-	TRBV19	TRBJ1-5	TGTGCCAGTAGTATTTACGGTTATAGCAATCAGCCCCAGCATTTT	CASSIYGYSNQPQHF
-	-	TRBV10-3	TRBJ2-1	TGTGCCACCTTTCCGACCTCCGAAACCTACAATGAGCAGTTCTTC	CATFPTSETYNEQFF
-	TRBD2	TRBV2	TRBJ2-5	TGTGCCAGCAGCACCGGGACTAGCGGCCCCGGGGAGACCCAGTACTTC	CASSTGTSGPGETQYF